Each of the 27 T cell receptor beta chains below was sequenced from the same sample in a study of blood T cells in healthy people across ages (dated by TCRdb to about 2015). Library creation used 5' RACE. TCRdb names Illumina HiSeq 2500 as the instrument used. A second PCR of about 7 to 12 cycles was run with a J-beta primer mix and a sample-barcoded 5' primer. The public reads were reprocessed in TCRdb via fastp at Q25 and MiXCR, keeping in-frame beta chains. CDR3 protein sequences are deduplicated, and each keeps its most common genes and DNA. Counted in this sample were about 640,000 distinct CDR3 sequences; around two fifths of them appeared once. Of the sample, approximately 31% is held by the ten largest clones. The sequenced sample was blood. These receptors all come from an elderly man in good health.

V usage is TRBV20-1 and J usage is TRBJ2-3; TRBD2 agrees at 8 bases. V lost 6 bases, J lost 2 bases, and 13 bases stayed unmatched. Germline CDR1 is DFQATT and CDR2 is SNEGSKA (reference sequence). The CDR3 runs 16 residues. CDR3 residues: CSASLTSGGATDTQYF. The CDR3 coding sequence is TGCAGTGCCAGCCTCACTAGCGGAGGGGCCACAGATACGCAGTATTTT.

This clonotype turned up a few times. The chain employs TRBV7-2 and TRBJ1-5; D unclear. The CDR3 consists of 13 residues. The germline CDR1 and CDR2 sequences are SGHTA and FQGNSA. V lost 4 bases and J lost 6, with 10 bases in between. As DNA, the CDR3 is TGTGCCAGCAGCTGGGTCGAGACTCAGCCCCAGCATTTT. Amino acids: CASSWVETQPQHF.

This chain links TRBV7-3 with TRBJ2-3; 11 nucleotides match TRBD2. J gave up 4 bases and V 5 bases, and 8 bases lay outside the gene matches. The length of the CDR3 is 16 residues. The germline V gene encodes CDR1 SGHTA and CDR2 FQGTGA. The CDR3 DNA follows: TGTGCCAGCAGCCTACTGCCGGGACTAGCGGCAGATACGCAGTATTTT. This translates into CASSLLPGLAADTQYF.

This sequence joins TRBV15 and TRBJ2-1, with TRBD1 identical over 9 bases. CDR3 length: 19 amino acids. CDR1 LNHNV and CDR2 YYDKDF come from the germline V gene (reference sequence). V was clipped by 2 bases and J by 8 bases; unmatched bases: 19. The CDR3 is CATSRNAVGRTGDYHEQFF. In nucleotides, the CDR3 is TGTGCCACCAGCAGAAATGCTGTAGGGCGGACAGGGGACTATCATGAGCAGTTCTTC. The full variable domain, in which reference TRBV15 and TRBJ2-1 provide the parts outside the CDR3, is DAMVIQNPRYQVTQFGKPVTLSCSQTLNHNVMYWYQQKSSQAPKLLFHYYDKDFNNEADTPDNFQSRRPNTSFCFLDIRSPGLGDTAMYLCATSRNAVGRTGDYHEQFFGPGTRLTVL.

This clonotype was counted between two and nine times. The rearrangement joins TRBV7-6 to TRBJ2-7; 7 bases agree with TRBD1. Germline trimming cut 4 bases from V and 6 bases from J; bases unmatched to any gene: 6. The germline gives CDR1 SGHVS, CDR2 FNYEAQ. The CDR3 is 13 amino acids. This CDR3 reads CASSSRGGGEQYF. DNA of the CDR3: TGTGCCAGCAGCTCACGAGGGGGCGGCGAGCAGTACTTC.

The V call is TRBV10-2, the J call TRBJ2-5; 7 bases align to TRBD2. CDR3 length equals 16 residues. Trimming took 3 bases from V and 1 from J; bases not matched to a gene: 8. CDR1 is WSHSY, CDR2 SAAADI, per germline. The CDR3, as DNA: TGCGCCAGCAGTGACAGGACTAGAAGGCCCCAAGAGACCCAGTACTTC. It is translated as CASSDRTRRPQETQYF.

As to this clonotype: One junction end disagrees with the germline gene, perhaps due to a read error. This rearrangement joins TRBV11-2 to TRBJ1-5; TRBD1 is a possible D gene (6 bases). Looked up from germline, CDR1 is SGHAT and CDR2 is FQNNGV. The CDR3 is made up of 16 amino acids. The CDR3 bases are TGTGCCAGCAGCTTAGCCGGACAGATTAGCAATCAGCCCCGGCATTTT. As protein: CASSLAGQISNQPRHF.

In this sample, this clonotype turned up a few times. This chain uses TRBV28 with TRBJ1-4; D is undetermined. Germline-derived CDR1 and CDR2 are MDHEN and SYDVKM. This CDR3 is 14 amino acids long. V shed 6 bases and J shed 0 bases, with 8 bases lying between them. CDR3 nucleotide sequence: TGTGCCAGCAGAGCAGTCCCAACTAATGAAAAACTGTTTTTT. Amino acids: CASRAVPTNEKLFF.

The chain carries TRBV7-2 and TRBJ2-7, with TRBD2 matching over 13 bases. The germline V gene has CDR1 SGHTA and CDR2 FQGNSA. The CDR3 length is 15 residues. V was pared by 2 bases and J by 5 bases, with 3 bases of the junction left unmatched. CDR3 bases: TGTGCCAGCAGCTTAAGTGGACTAGCGGGAGACGAGCAGTACTTC. It is translated as CASSLSGLAGDEQYF.

The chain combines TRBV6-5 with TRBJ2-1, with a tentative D call TRBD2 (6 bases). V was shortened by 3 bases and J by 4 bases, with 10 bases between the two germline ends. Germline CDR1 and CDR2: MNHEY and SVGAGI. The CDR3 is 14 amino acids. The CDR3 coding sequence is TGTGCCAGCAGTTATAGCGGAGTTTACAATGAGCAGTTCTTC. It specifies CASSYSGVYNEQFF.

This clonotype occurred a few times. V usage is TRBV4-3 and J usage is TRBJ1-1; D not resolved. Germline V CDR1 and CDR2: LGHNA, YSLEER. This CDR3 has 13 residues. Trimming took 3 bases from V and 0 from J, leaving 5 bases between them. CDR3: CASSQLLNTEAFF. CDR3 coding DNA: TGCGCCAGCAGCCAGCTATTGAACACTGAAGCTTTCTTT.

In DNA, the CDR3 is TGTGCCAGCGAGACTAGCGAGGGCACAGATACGCAGTATTTT. This encodes CASETSEGTDTQYF. This chain connects TRBV6-2 or TRBV6-3 to TRBJ2-3, with 8 nucleotides matching TRBD2. Germline CDR1 and CDR2: MNHEY and SVGEGT. The V gene end was trimmed by 8 bases and the J gene end by 1 base; junction bases not matched to a gene: 5. The CDR3 runs 14 residues.

V gene TRBV20-1 combines with J gene TRBJ2-7; 11 bases line up with TRBD2. Germline V gene sequence: CDR1 DFQATT, CDR2 SNEGSKA (reference sequence). CDR3 size: 14 residues. V trimming: 3 bases; J trimming: 5 bases; junction bases outside the gene matches: 6. The CDR3 reads CSASQASGRNEQYF. In DNA form, the CDR3 reads TGCAGTGCTAGCCAGGCTAGCGGGAGGAACGAGCAGTACTTC.

The V and J genes are TRBV10-2 and TRBJ2-2, with TRBD2 matching 12 bases. This CDR3 spans 17 amino acids. Trimming removed 6 bases from V and 6 bases from J; junction bases left unmatched: 11. Germline V gives CDR1 WSHSY, CDR2 SAAADI. The CDR3 loop is CASSRLAGVISAGELFF. The DNA of the CDR3 is TGCGCCAGCAGCCGACTAGCGGGAGTTATAAGTGCCGGGGAGCTGTTTTTT.

The rearrangement links TRBV20-1 to TRBJ1-1; 7 positions agree with TRBD1. Germline-derived CDR1 and CDR2 are DFQATT and SNEGSKA (reference sequence). The V and J ends lost 3 bases and 1 base, in that order; junction bases with no gene match: 8. CDR3 length: 15 amino acids. CDR3 protein: CSARVWTGENTEAFF. CDR3 sequence (DNA): TGCAGTGCTAGGGTATGGACAGGCGAGAACACTGAAGCTTTCTTT.

This clonotype was observed at least ten times. The V gene is TRBV5-1, the J gene TRBJ1-5; tentative D call: TRBD1 (6 bases). The CDR3 consists of 14 residues. V dropped 0 bases and J dropped 3 bases, with 7 bases sitting between them. The germline V gene has CDR1 SGHRS and CDR2 YFSETQ. The CDR3 nucleotides are TGCGCCAGCAGCTTGGGGACAGACAATCAGCCCCAGCATTTT. This gives the protein CASSLGTDNQPQHF.

This clonotype came up a few times. The chain carries TRBV6-5 and TRBJ2-5; D unresolved. V was trimmed by 4 bases and J by 5 bases, leaving 14 bases between them. Per germline, CDR1 MNHEY and CDR2 SVGAGI. The CDR3 runs to 14 residues. This chain's CDR3 is CASSSRPLKETQYF. The DNA for the CDR3 is TGTGCCAGCAGTTCCCGACCCCTAAAGGAGACCCAGTACTTC.

This chain uses TRBV20-1 with TRBJ2-1; D is perhaps TRBD2 (6 bases). The CDR3 totals 15 residues. V dropped 8 bases and J dropped 5 bases, with 22 bases sitting between them. Germline lookup yields CDR1 DFQATT and CDR2 SNEGSKA (reference sequence). The CDR3 bases are TGCAGTACGCCCTCAAGGCAGGGAGGTGACAATGAGCAGTTCTTC. Translated: CSTPSRQGGDNEQFF.

The J gene is TRBJ2-4, the V gene TRBV29-1, with 14 bases identical to TRBD2. The end of the DNA fits TRBJ2-7 better, so the J call may be wrong. The CDR3 has 13 residues. CDR1 and CDR2 (germline): SQVTM, ANQGSEA. The CDR3 DNA sequence: TGCAGCGCCACGACTAGCGGGAGGGACGAGCAGTACTTC. The encoded protein is CSATTSGRDEQYF.

The genes are TRBV27 and TRBJ1-2; 8 bases agree with TRBD1. The ends lost 5 bases at V and 5 bases at J; junction bases unmatched: 13. The CDR3 covers 16 residues. The V gene's germline CDR1 is MNHEY and CDR2 SMNVEV (reference sequence). The CDR3 reads CASSAGQGGNLYGYTF. CDR3 sequence (DNA): TGTGCCAGCAGTGCCGGACAGGGTGGGAACCTTTATGGCTACACCTTC.

The rearrangement uses TRBV6-5 and TRBJ1-1, with D maybe TRBD1 (5 bases). Germline CDR1 MNHEY, CDR2 SVGAGI. The CDR3 is 14 amino acids. V was shortened by 6 bases and J by 1 base, with 12 bases between the two germline ends. This chain's CDR3 is CASRPGPRNTEAFF. The CDR3 nucleotides are TGTGCCAGCAGACCGGGACCCCGGAACACTGAAGCTTTCTTT.

The chain links TRBV6-2 or TRBV6-3 to TRBJ2-4, with TRBD1 matching 7 bases. The V gene end was trimmed by 4 bases and the J gene end by 13 bases; junction bases not matched to a gene: 16. The CDR3 is 15 residues long. CDR1 MNHEY and CDR2 SVGEGT come from the germline V gene. CDR3 sequence (DNA): TGTGCCAGCAGTTCAGGGGGACAGACGTACAATGAGCAGTACTTC. Translated, it gives CASSSGGQTYNEQYF.

This clonotype was found many times. V gene TRBV6-2 or TRBV6-3 combines with J gene TRBJ1-2; D remains ambiguous. This CDR3 region has 13 residues. Per the germline V gene, CDR1 is MNHEY and CDR2 is SVGEGT. Trimming took off 7 bases at V and 8 bases at J, with 17 bases between the two ends. Here the CDR3 reads CASTDANTHGYTF. Written as DNA, the CDR3 is TGTGCCAGCACCGATGCTAACACGCACGGCTACACCTTC.

Only a few counts were recorded for this clonotype. The chain employs TRBV5-1 and TRBJ2-3, with D possibly matching TRBD2 (6 bases). This CDR3 is built from 15 residues. The germline gives CDR1 SGHRS, CDR2 YFSETQ. The germline V and J ends were trimmed by 4 bases and 5 bases, with 17 bases remaining between them. The CDR3 bases are TGCGCCAGCAGCACCCAGGGAGGAGGAGGAGATACGCAGTATTTT. Amino acids: CASSTQGGGGDTQYF.

About this clonotype itself: A much bigger clone sits one base away, suggesting this may be a read error. The chain recombines TRBV6-2 or TRBV6-3 with TRBJ2-4; no clear D gene. The germline gives CDR1 MNHEY, CDR2 SVGEGT. This CDR3 region has 13 residues. Trimming took 8 bases from V and 3 from J, leaving 11 bases between them. The CDR3 loop is CASGDLGKNIQYF. CDR3 bases: TGTGCCAGCGGGGATCTTGGCAAAAACATTCAGTACTTC.

The chain carries TRBV11-1 and TRBJ2-5, with TRBD1 as a possible D gene (6 bases). The CDR3 runs 14 residues. Germline V gene sequence: CDR1 SGHAT, CDR2 FQDESV (reference sequence). V dropped 10 bases and J dropped 1 base, with 16 bases sitting between them. In nucleotides, the CDR3 is TGTGCCAACAGATCATGGGACACCCAAGAGACCCAGTACTTC. This sequence encodes CANRSWDTQETQYF.

This chain uses TRBV20-1 with TRBJ2-3, with D perhaps assigned TRBD1 or TRBD2 (6 bases each). The ends were cut back, 6 bases at V and 6 bases at J, with 13 bases in the middle. There are 12 residues in the CDR3. Looked up from germline, CDR1 is DFQATT and CDR2 is SNEGSKA (reference sequence). The CDR3 loop reads CSARGQADTQYF. Written as DNA, the CDR3 is TGCAGTGCCCGGGGGCAGGCCGATACGCAGTATTTT.